A selection of T cell receptor beta chains follows, all from one sample in a study of T cell repertoires and Cas9 in healthy adults. Some clones are missing from TCRdb's copy, which holds only in-frame ones; the method was immunoSEQ multiplex PCR. Of around 15,000 clones detected, around 90% appear once; the ten largest clones hold roughly 1.9%. Sequencing was performed on Tregs (CD4+, CD25+, CD127-, CD137-, CD154-) from PBMCs; culture status not recorded. Receptors were obtained from a human donor in good health. Each CDR3 is given with its conserved first and last residue. The order of the fields is J gene, clone size, D gene, V gene, CDR3 DNA, CDR3 protein. D genes are given only for firm matches. Some rows have no size entry. The others give once, few or many, or a class for an expanded clone.

>TRBJ1-1|-|-|TRBV6-4
TGTGCCAGCAGTTACTCAATCCAGAGAAGGAACACTGAAGCTTTCTTT
CASSYSIQRRNTEAFF
>TRBJ2-6|-|-|TRBV11-3
TGTGCCAGTCAGACCCTCTCTGGGGCCAACGTCCTGACTTTC
CASQTLSGANVLTF
>TRBJ2-4|-|-|TRBV6-6
TGTGCCAGCATGGTAGGGGGAAACATTCAGTACTTC
CASMVGGNIQYF
>TRBJ1-4|-|-|TRBV10-3
TGTGCCATCAGGCCCACGGAGAATGAAAAACTGTTTTTT
CAIRPTENEKLFF
>TRBJ2-5|-|TRBD1|TRBV6-5
TGTGCCAGCAGTTGGACAGGGGAAGAGACCCAGTACTTC
CASSWTGEETQYF
>TRBJ2-1|-|-|TRBV5-1
TGCGCCAGCAGCCCCTCCAGTTTCGTCAATGAGCAGTTCTTC
CASSPSSFVNEQFF
>TRBJ2-7|-|-|TRBV19
TGTGCCAGTGGCTCGTACGAGCAGTACTTC
CASGSYEQYF
>TRBJ2-5|-|-|TRBV25-1
TGTGCCAGCAGTTCCGGACGGAGCCAAGAGACCCAGTACTTC
CASSSGRSQETQYF
>TRBJ1-1|-|-|TRBV4-1
TGCGCCAGCAGCCAAGAGGGTGCATTCCTCGTGGGCACTGAAGCTTTCTTT
CASSQEGAFLVGTEAFF
>TRBJ2-3|-|-|TRBV5-1
TGCGCCAGCAGCTTAGCTAGCACAGATACGCAGTATTTT
CASSLASTDTQYF
>TRBJ2-5|-|TRBD2|TRBV2
TGTGCCAGGCAGGCGGGGGGCGGAGAGACCCAGTACTTC
CARQAGGGETQYF
>TRBJ2-4|-|-|TRBV6-6
TGTGCCAGCAGTTACTCGGCAGGGGGGTACATTCAGTACTTC
CASSYSAGGYIQYF
>TRBJ1-4|-|TRBD1|TRBV25-1
TGTGCCAGCAGGGGGGACAGGGCGGATGATATGGGAAAACTGTTTTTT
CASRGDRADDMGKLFF
>TRBJ1-6|-|-|TRBV18
TGTGCCAGCTCATCGCCGACAGGAGGCAATTCACCCCTCCACTTT
CASSSPTGGNSPLHF
>TRBJ2-1|-|-|TRBV2
TGTGCCAGCAGCGGAGGGTCATTCGGGCAGTTCTTC
CASSGGSFGQFF
>TRBJ2-5|-|-|TRBV7-9
TGTGCCAGCAGCTTAGGGCTCAAAGAGACCCAGTACTTC
CASSLGLKETQYF
>TRBJ2-7|-|-|TRBV7-2
TGTGCCAGCAGCTTTGCGGGGACCAACCTTCTCGAGCAGTACTTC
CASSFAGTNLLEQYF
>TRBJ1-2|-|-|TRBV5-1
TGCGCCAGCAGCTTGTTGGGTAACTATGGCTACACCTTC
CASSLLGNYGYTF
>TRBJ1-2|-|-|TRBV6-6
TGTGCCAGCAGTTATGCCCGGGGCTACACCTTC
CASSYARGYTF
>TRBJ1-1|-|-|TRBV5-1
TGCGCCAGCAGTTTTTCACAGGGAAGTGAAGCTTTCTTT
CASSFSQGSEAFF
>TRBJ2-3|-|-|TRBV7-9
TGTGCCAGCAGCTACACCGGAGATACGCAGTATTTT
CASSYTGDTQYF
>TRBJ1-6|-|-|TRBV5-1
TGCGCCAGCAGCTTGAATAGAGATAATTCACCCCTCCACTTT
CASSLNRDNSPLHF
>TRBJ1-5|-|-|TRBV6-5
TGTGCCAGCAGAAAGGGACTACGAAATCAGCCCCAGCATTTT
CASRKGLRNQPQHF
>TRBJ2-6|-|TRBD2|TRBV7-2
TGTGCCAGCAGTCTAGCGGGGGGTGGGGCCAACGTCCTGACTTTC
CASSLAGGGANVLTF
>TRBJ2-7|-|-|TRBV11-3
TGTGCCAGCAGACTTATTACAGGGAATTTCGTTTCCTTCGAGCAGTACTTC
CASRLITGNFVSFEQYF
>TRBJ1-1|-|-|TRBV2
TGTGCCAGCAGGGGGTTCCCGACGGGGACTGAAGCTTTCTTT
CASRGFPTGTEAFF
>TRBJ1-5|-|TRBD1|TRBV7-2
TGTGCCAGCAGCTGGGGGACAGAGAGTTATCAGCCCCAGCATTTT
CASSWGTESYQPQHF
>TRBJ1-4|once|-|TRBV6-1
TGTGCCAGCAGTGTGGGAGCCACAACTAATGAAAAACTGTTTTTT
CASSVGATTNEKLFF
>TRBJ1-3|-|TRBD1|TRBV4-2
TGTGCCAGCAGCCGGACAGGTGGCTCTGGAAACACCATATATTTT
CASSRTGGSGNTIYF
>TRBJ2-5|-|-|TRBV10-2
TGCGCCAGCAGTGGGGCAGCCCAAGAGACCCAGTACTTC
CASSGAAQETQYF
>TRBJ2-2|-|-|TRBV19
TGTGCCAGCCGGAAGGGGTCCGCGAACACCGGGGAGCTGTTTTTT
CASRKGSANTGELFF
>TRBJ1-2|-|-|TRBV11-2
TGTGCCAGCAGCTTAGATCTCGGATCTGGCTACACCTTC
CASSLDLGSGYTF
>TRBJ2-3|-|-|TRBV19
TGTGCCAGTAGTACTCCCGGCCGAGGAGCAGGAGATACGCAGTATTTT
CASSTPGRGAGDTQYF
>TRBJ1-2|-|-|TRBV20-1
TGCAGTGCTTCAAGACCCTATGGCTACACCTTC
CSASRPYGYTF
>TRBJ2-3|-|TRBD2|TRBV11-2
TGTGCCAGCAGCTTGGATTGGAGCGGGGGGGCTGGAGATACGCAGTATTTT
CASSLDWSGGAGDTQYF
>TRBJ2-7|-|TRBD1|TRBV7-9
TGTGCCAGCAGCTTAGCGGGAGACAGGGGCCACGAGCAGTACTTC
CASSLAGDRGHEQYF